This paragraph reports one TCR beta chain. Antigen: not known. The data were taken from a study of cytomegalovirus exposure and HLA in healthy donors. Whole-study results and caveats: HLA alleles were associated with roughly 17,000 TCR beta sequences in a later analysis at 0.05 false discovery rate.

The ends were cut back, 5 bases at V and 0 bases at J, with 13 bases in the middle. Germline V gene lookup returns CDR1 SEHNR and CDR2 FQNEAQ (reference sequence). The CDR3 runs 15 residues. PCR used 60 Vbeta primers and 13 Jbeta primers. The table came from immunoSEQ multiplex PCR; TCRdb's copy has only in-frame clones and leaves some out. The sample has approximately 170,000 clones; roughly 65% are singletons. The TCR originated in a woman between 18 and 30 years old in good health and CMV-seropositive. The sequenced sample consisted of PBMCs. J is TRBJ1-2 and V is TRBV7-9; no reliable D call. CDR3 amino acids: CASSTNREANYGYTF. In DNA form, the CDR3 reads TGTGCCAGCAGCACAAACAGAGAAGCTAACTATGGCTACACCTTC. The full variable domain, with the rest looked up from reference TRBV7-9 and TRBJ1-2, is DTGVSQNPRHKITKRGQNVTFRCDPISEHNRLYWYRQTLGQGPEFLTYFQNEAQLEKSRLLSDRFSAERPKGSFSTLEIQRTEQGDSAMYLCASSTNREANYGYTFGSGTRLTVV.